The 4 T cell receptor beta chains below were found in one sample sequenced in a study of OX40 agonist ivuxolimab in advanced cancers. Generated by immunoSEQ multiplex PCR, the TCRdb table keeps only in-frame clones and is missing some. The sample carries about 26,000 clones, about nine tenths recorded once. Sequencing used CD4+ or CD8+ T cells sorted from blood, obtained in a trial of the OX40 agonist ivuxolimab. The receptors were sampled from an adult with an advanced solid tumor such as melanoma, head and neck, liver or kidney cancer.

The chain combines TRBV27 with TRBJ2-7, with D possibly TRBD2 on 6 matching bases. Germline CDR1 reads MNHEY; CDR2 reads SMNVEV (reference sequence). This CDR3 contains 17 residues. V lost 3 bases, J lost 5 bases, and 23 bases lay in between. In nucleotides, the CDR3 is TGTGCCAGCAGTTTTGGAGGGGACCAGGGAGAGGGTGACGAGCAGTACTTC. Encoded protein: CASSFGGDQGEGDEQYF.

The rearrangement uses TRBV5-1 and TRBJ2-3; D may be TRBD2 (9 bases). The CDR3 extends over 19 amino acids. V was pared by 2 bases and J by 8 bases, with 30 bases between. CDR1 is SGHRS and CDR2 is YFSETQ in the germline V gene. The CDR3 is CASSFLPKTGVGSGSTQYF. In DNA, the CDR3 is TGCGCCAGCAGCTTCTTACCTAAGACAGGGGTTGGTAGCGGGAGTACGCAGTATTTT.

This clone has only a few counts. This sequence joins TRBV6-1 and TRBJ2-7, with D possibly being TRBD1 (7 bases). The V end was cut by 1 base, the J end by 1 base, with 11 bases between. CDR1 is MNHNS and CDR2 is SASEGT in the germline V gene. The CDR3 is made up of 15 amino acids. This CDR3 is CASSEEAGGSYEQYF. The CDR3 DNA reads as TGTGCCAGCAGTGAAGAGGCAGGGGGGTCCTACGAGCAGTACTTC.

The V call is TRBV28, the J call TRBJ2-7, with D unresolved. CDR1 is MDHEN and CDR2 is SYDVKM in the germline V gene. Trimming pared 4 bases from V and 6 bases from J, leaving 7 bases between. This CDR3 contains 11 residues. CDR3 bases: TGTGCCAGCAGTTCCCACAGCGAGCAGTACTTC. Translation gives CASSSHSEQYF.